This TCR beta chain derives from a study of a mutant IDH1 vaccine in newly diagnosed glioma. Study-wide context: Treatment recipients were about 60% male and roughly 38% female, and their mean age was around 39 years.

Only in-frame clones appear in the TCRdb table, and some are missing; sequencing was by immunoSEQ multiplex PCR. Of some 29,000 clones in the sample, around three quarters were seen once. Specified time point: week 35, safety follow-up. Topical imiquimod accompanied each vaccine dose, which consisted of 300 ug of mutant IDH1 20-mer peptide. Tumors from donors were new WHO grade 3 or 4 IDH1-mutant astrocytomas with ATRX loss. Between the trimmed V and J ends, which lost 7 bases and 4 bases, there was a span of 20 bases. Germline assignment: CDR1 SGHKS and CDR2 YYEKEE (reference sequence). The CDR3 is 15 amino acids. As concerns this clone: Its antigen is as yet unknown.

The receptor comes from a man between 50 and 59 years old with glioma. V and J are TRBV5-5 and TRBJ1-2, with D hard to call. The source was PBMCs, collected from a glioma patient whose treatment included an IDH1 peptide vaccine. CDR3 nucleotides: TGTGCCAGCGCATTCCACTCGCGAAAGACCTATGGCTACACCTTC. Its translation is CASAFHSRKTYGYTF.